One sample yielded the 15 T cell receptor beta chains listed below, sequenced in a study of response to subunit inactivated influenza vaccine. TCRdb itself ran the RT-PCR reads through MiXCR, one entry per CDR3 protein. Found here are fewer than 600,000 distinct CDR3 sequences, approximately 7.2% of them singletons; the top ten hold 13%. This specimen consisted of PBMCs from blood, obtained less than 25 months after vaccination. The receptors were sampled from a man between 50 and 70 years old who received an inactivated influenza vaccine.

CDR3 amino acids: CSATNTGQGTDTQYF. In DNA, the CDR3 is TGCAGTGCTACCAACACGGGACAGGGTACAGATACGCAGTATTTT. The chain has TRBV20-1 and TRBJ2-3, with 9 bases matching TRBD1. V gave up 4 bases and J gave up 3 bases; unmatched junction bases: 8. In germline, CDR1 is DFQATT, CDR2 SNEGSKA (reference sequence). This CDR3 is 15 amino acids long.

This clonotype was detected many times. The chain has TRBV7-6 and TRBJ2-2; D is unresolved. The CDR3 spans 15 residues. The germline V gene has CDR1 SGHVS and CDR2 FNYEAQ. The germline V and J ends were trimmed by 1 base and 4 bases, with 10 bases remaining between them. CDR3 coding DNA: TGTGCCAGCAGCTTAGAGGTTTGGGTCACCGGGGAGCTGTTTTTT. Translating gives CASSLEVWVTGELFF.

This clonotype showed up just a few times. V gene TRBV3-1 combines with J gene TRBJ2-3; 8 nucleotides align to TRBD2. Germline V gene data show CDR1 as LGHDT and CDR2 as YNNKEL (reference sequence). The trim removed 6 bases at V and 2 bases at J, leaving 7 bases unmatched. CDR3 size: 15 residues. The DNA for the CDR3 is TGTGCCAGCAGGGAGAGCGGGGGAGACACAGATACGCAGTATTTT. Translation gives CASRESGGDTDTQYF.

The J gene is TRBJ1-4, the V gene TRBV29-1, with a possible D match to TRBD1 (5 bases). The V and J ends lost 6 bases and 7 bases respectively, with 18 bases between them. From germline, CDR1 is SQVTM and CDR2 ANQGSEA. The CDR3 extends over 14 amino acids. The CDR3 nucleotides are TGCAGCGTCCGAGAGAGGGCAGGGAGTGAAAAACTGTTTTTT. Translation gives CSVRERAGSEKLFF.

This clonotype showed up many times. V usage is TRBV7-9 and J usage is TRBJ1-2; a weak D match, TRBD1 (5 bases). With 5 bases removed from V and 4 bases from J, the gap between germline ends came to 14 bases. CDR1 and CDR2 (germline): SEHNR, FQNEAQ (reference sequence). The CDR3 sequence is 14 residues long. CDR3 in amino acids: CASSPPPGLYGYTF. For the CDR3, the DNA is TGTGCCAGCAGCCCACCACCGGGACTCTATGGCTACACCTTC.

The chain combines TRBV20-1 with TRBJ2-7; 8 nucleotides agree with TRBD2. Germline V gives CDR1 DFQATT, CDR2 SNEGSKA (reference sequence). The V segment lost 6 bases and the J segment 0 bases; nucleotides outside the gene matches: 7. CDR3 length: 14 amino acids. The CDR3, as DNA: TGCAGTGCAGGAAGCGGGAGAAGCTCCTACGAGCAGTACTTC. Translation gives CSAGSGRSSYEQYF.

There are a few counts of this clonotype. This chain connects TRBV18 to TRBJ2-3, with 13 bases matching TRBD2. The length of the CDR3 is 18 residues. The J segment lost 3 bases and the V segment lost 1 base, leaving 7 bases of the junction unmatched. In germline, CDR1 is KGHSH, CDR2 LQKENI. CDR3 protein: CASSPQRLAGGGTDTQYF. CDR3 bases: TGTGCCAGCTCACCACAGAGACTAGCGGGAGGAGGGACAGATACGCAGTATTTT.

Ten or more counts support this clonotype. The chain carries TRBV4-1 and TRBJ2-7; either TRBD1 or TRBD2 may supply D (5 bases each). V gave up 4 bases and J gave up 0 bases, with 10 bases separating them. Per the germline V gene, CDR1 is MGHRA and CDR2 is YSYEKL. The CDR3 runs 14 residues. CDR3 sequence reads: CASSPGPTSYEQYF. The DNA for the CDR3 is TGCGCCAGCAGCCCGGGACCGACCTCCTACGAGCAGTACTTC.

This clonotype has ten or more counts. The chain joins TRBV7-2 to TRBJ1-2; D not resolved. The germline V gene has CDR1 SGHTA and CDR2 FQGNSA. CDR3 size: 16 residues. Trimming stripped 1 base from V and 5 bases from J, with 17 bases between. CDR3 sequence: CASSLVQTAKIYGYTF. CDR3 nucleotides: TGTGCCAGCAGCTTAGTTCAGACCGCGAAGATTTATGGCTACACCTTC.

The chain couples TRBV4-3 to TRBJ2-7; weak D call: TRBD1 (5 bases). The CDR3 spans 13 residues. V lost 3 bases to trimming and J lost 6 bases, with 12 bases between them. Germline V CDR1 and CDR2: LGHNA, YSLEER. In DNA, the CDR3 is TGCGCCAGCAGCCAGGCTCCAGGGCGCGAGCAGTACTTC. This encodes CASSQAPGREQYF.

This clonotype appeared a few times. The chain is built from TRBV28 and TRBJ2-7, with 10 bases lining up with TRBD1. Looked up from germline, CDR1 is MDHEN and CDR2 is SYDVKM. The CDR3 length is 13 residues. J lost 6 bases, V lost 3 bases, and 2 bases had no gene match. CDR3: CASSFRDRGEQYF. The CDR3 bases are TGTGCCAGCAGTTTCCGGGACAGGGGCGAGCAGTACTTC. Supplemented by reference TRBV28 and TRBJ2-7, the full variable domain reads DVKVTQSSRYLVKRTGEKVFLECVQDMDHENMFWYRQDPGLGLRLIYFSYDVKMKEKGDIPEGYSVSREKKERFSLILESASTNQTSMYLCASSFRDRGEQYFGPGTRLTVT.

The chain couples TRBV12-3 or TRBV12-4 to TRBJ2-5; 7 bases align to TRBD1. The CDR3 sequence is 15 residues long. The J segment lost 4 bases and the V segment lost 4 bases, leaving 9 bases of the junction unmatched. The CDR3 loop is CASSSGGWSSETQYF. CDR3 nucleotides: TGTGCCAGCAGTTCAGGGGGATGGTCTTCAGAGACCCAGTACTTC.

This chain links TRBV4-3 with TRBJ2-2, with 13 bases that match TRBD2. Germline-derived CDR1 and CDR2 are LGHNA and YSLEER. J lost 5 bases, V lost 0 bases, and 6 bases had no gene match. CDR3 size: 18 residues. CDR3 coding DNA: TGCGCCAGCAGCCAAGATATGGGACTAGCGGGAAAAACCGGGGAGCTGTTTTTT. As protein: CASSQDMGLAGKTGELFF.

The CDR3 DNA reads as TGTGCCAGCAGCTTAAGGAGTGCCGGGGAGCTGTTTTTT. Protein sequence: CASSLRSAGELFF. The chain employs TRBV11-1 and TRBJ2-2; D unclear. The CDR3 has 13 residues. Trimming took off 2 bases at V and 6 bases at J, with 7 bases between the two ends. The germline V gene has CDR1 SGHAT and CDR2 FQDESV (reference sequence).

This clonotype has at least ten counts. V usage is TRBV5-5 and J usage is TRBJ1-1; 7 positions match TRBD1. Trimming cost V 0 bases and J 4 bases; bases outside gene matches: 12. Germline V lookup: CDR1 SGHKS, CDR2 YYEKEE (reference sequence). This CDR3 is 17 amino acids long. The CDR3 reads CASSLGFPRGLGTEAFF. In nucleotides, the CDR3 is TGTGCCAGCAGCTTGGGGTTCCCAAGGGGGCTGGGCACTGAAGCTTTCTTT.